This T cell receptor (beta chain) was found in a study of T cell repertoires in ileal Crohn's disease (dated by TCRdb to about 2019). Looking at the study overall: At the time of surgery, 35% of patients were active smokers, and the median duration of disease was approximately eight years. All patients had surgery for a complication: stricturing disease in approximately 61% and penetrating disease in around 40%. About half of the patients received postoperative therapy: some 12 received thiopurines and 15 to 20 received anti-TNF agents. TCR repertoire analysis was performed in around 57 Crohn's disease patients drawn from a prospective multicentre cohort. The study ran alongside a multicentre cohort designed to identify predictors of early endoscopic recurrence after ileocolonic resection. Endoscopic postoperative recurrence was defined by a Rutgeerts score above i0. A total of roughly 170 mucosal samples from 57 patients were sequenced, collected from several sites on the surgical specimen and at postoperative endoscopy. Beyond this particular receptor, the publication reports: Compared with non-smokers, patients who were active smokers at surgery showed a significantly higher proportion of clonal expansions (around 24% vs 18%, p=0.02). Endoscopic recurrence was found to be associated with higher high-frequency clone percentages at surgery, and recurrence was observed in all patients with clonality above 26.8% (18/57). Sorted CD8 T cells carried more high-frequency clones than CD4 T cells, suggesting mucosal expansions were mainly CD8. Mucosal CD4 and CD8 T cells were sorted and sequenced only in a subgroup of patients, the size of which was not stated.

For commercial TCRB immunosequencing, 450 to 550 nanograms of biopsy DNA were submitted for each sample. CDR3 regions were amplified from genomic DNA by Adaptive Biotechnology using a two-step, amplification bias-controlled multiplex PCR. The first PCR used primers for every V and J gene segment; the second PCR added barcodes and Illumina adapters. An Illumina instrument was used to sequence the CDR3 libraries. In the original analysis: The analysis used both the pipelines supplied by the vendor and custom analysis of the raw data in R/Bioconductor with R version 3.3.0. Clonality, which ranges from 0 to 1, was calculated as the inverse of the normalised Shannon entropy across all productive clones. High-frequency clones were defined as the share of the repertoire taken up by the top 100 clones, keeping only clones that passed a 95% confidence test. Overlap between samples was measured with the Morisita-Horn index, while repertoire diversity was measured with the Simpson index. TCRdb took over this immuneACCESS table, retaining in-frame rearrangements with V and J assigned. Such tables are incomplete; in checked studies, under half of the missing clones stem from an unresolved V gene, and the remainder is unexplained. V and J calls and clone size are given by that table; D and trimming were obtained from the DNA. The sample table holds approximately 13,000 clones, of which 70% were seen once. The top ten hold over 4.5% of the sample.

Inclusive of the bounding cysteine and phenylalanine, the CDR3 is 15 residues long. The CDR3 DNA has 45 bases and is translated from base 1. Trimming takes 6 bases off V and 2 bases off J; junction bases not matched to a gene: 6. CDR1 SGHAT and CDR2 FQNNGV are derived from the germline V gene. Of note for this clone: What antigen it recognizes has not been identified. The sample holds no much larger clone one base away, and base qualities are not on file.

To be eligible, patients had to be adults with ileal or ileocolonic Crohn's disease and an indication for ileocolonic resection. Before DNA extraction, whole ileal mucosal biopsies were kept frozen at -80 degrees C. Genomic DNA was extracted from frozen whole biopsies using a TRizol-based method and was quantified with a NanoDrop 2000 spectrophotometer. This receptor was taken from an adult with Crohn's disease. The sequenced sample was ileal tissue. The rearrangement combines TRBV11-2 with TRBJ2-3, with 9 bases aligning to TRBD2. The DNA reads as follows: TGTGCCAGCAGTCTAGCGGGGATGGACACAGATACGCAGTATTTT. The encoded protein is CASSLAGMDTDTQYF.